The 26 T cell receptor beta chains listed next were all sequenced from one sample in a study of T cells in women clearing cervical HPV infection. Sequencing used immunoSEQ multiplex PCR; TCRdb keeps in-frame clones, though not all of them. The sample table sets out 20,000 to 25,000 clones. Sequences were obtained from blood buffy coat. These receptors came from a woman aged 18 to 75 with a cervical HPV16 infection that either progressed to CIN3+ or cleared (not recorded which).

Comment on this clone: The observed sequence ends 3 residues before the CDR3 terminus, with the missing tail filled in from the germline J gene. This chain connects TRBV7-2 to TRBJ2-1; possibly TRBD1 for D (6 bases). Germline CDR1 SGHTA, CDR2 FQGNSA. The CDR3 totals 13 residues. V gave up 7 bases and J gave up 8 bases, with 15 bases separating them. The CDR3 loop reads CASTPTKGDEQFF. The sequenced CDR3 bases are TGTGCCAGCACCCCCACGAAGGGGGATGAG.

On this clone itself: The read terminates 3 residues ahead of where the CDR3 ends, so the germline J gene completes it. The rearrangement links TRBV28 to TRBJ2-1; TRBD1 matches 9 bases. CDR1 is MDHEN and CDR2 is SYDVKM in the germline V gene. The V and J ends lost 0 bases and 9 bases, in that order; junction bases with no gene match: 9. The CDR3 is 16 amino acids. Partial CDR3 DNA: TGTGCCAGCAGTTTATGCGGGGGACAGGGATTGTGTGAG. It translates to CASSLCGGQGLCE. The full CDR3 sequence reads CASSLCGGQGLCEQFF.

Of note for this clone: An end of the junction does not agree with germline; a read error may underlie this. The CDR3 is cut off 3 residues early in the read; its end comes from the germline J gene. J is TRBJ2-7 and V is TRBV4-2; D gene ambiguous. The CDR3 length is 14 residues. Looked up from germline, CDR1 is LGHNA and CDR2 is YNFKEQ. The CDR3: CASSQDWSYYEQYF. The covered CDR3 bases are TGCGCCAGCAGCCAAGACTGGTCCTACTACGAG.

A note on this clone: Read coverage stops 3 residues before the CDR3 terminus; the germline J gene supplies the remainder. This chain links TRBV12-3 or TRBV12-4 with TRBJ2-5, with 8 positions matching TRBD2. Losses at the gene ends were 4 bases for V and 2 bases for J; bases not matched to a gene: 6. This CDR3 contains 15 residues. CDR3 sequence reads: CASSYTSGAQETQYF. The part of the CDR3 DNA that was read is TGTGCCAGCAGTTACACTAGCGGAGCACAAGAGACC.

About this clone: Coverage ceases 3 residues before the CDR3 finishes, and the germline J gene fills in the end. The rearrangement uses TRBV18 and TRBJ1-2, with TRBD1 identical over 7 bases. This CDR3 comprises 14 residues. Germline V gene lookup returns CDR1 KGHSH and CDR2 LQKENI. CDR3: CASSREGAGGDYTF. CDR3 DNA, as far as it was read: TGTGCCAGCTCCCGAGAGGGGGCGGGTGGTGAC.

In the case of this clone: The CDR3 end is not reached by the read, which stops 3 residues before it; the germline J gene fills it in. This chain connects TRBV3-1 (or the pseudogene TRBV3-2) to TRBJ2-5, with 11 bases lining up with TRBD2. The germline gives CDR1 LGHDT, CDR2 YNNKEL (reference sequence). V trimming: 4 bases; J trimming: 1 base; junction bases outside the gene matches: 5. The CDR3 totals 16 residues. CDR3 amino acids: CASSLRLAGTQETQYF. The sequenced part of the CDR3 DNA is TGTGCCAGCAGCCTCAGACTAGCGGGGACCCAAGAGACC.

Of note for this clone: The sequenced fragment ends 3 residues before the CDR3 boundary, so the rest is inferred from the germline J gene. This chain links TRBV5-1 with TRBJ1-2; D gene unclear. The CDR3 loop spans 12 amino acids. Germline V gene lookup returns CDR1 SGHRS and CDR2 YFSETQ. V was shortened by 5 bases and J by 2 bases, with 7 bases between the two germline ends. The sequenced part of the CDR3 DNA is TGCGCCAGCAGTAGGGCCAACTATGGC. Translated: CASSRANYG. The CDR3, in full, reads CASSRANYGYTF. Together with reference TRBV5-1 and TRBJ1-2, the CDR3 gives the full variable domain: KAGVTQTPRYLIKTRGQQVTLSCSPISGHRSVSWYQQTPGQGLQFLFEYFSETQRNKGNFPGRFSGRQFSNSRSEMNVSTLELGDSALYLCASSRANYGYTFGSGTRLTVV.

Points on this clone: The read ends 3 residues shy of where the CDR3 ends; the end is completed using the germline J gene. V is TRBV19 and J is TRBJ1-5; D not certain. Germline CDR1 and CDR2: LNHDA and SQIVND (reference sequence). The length of the CDR3 is 13 residues. V lost 3 bases, J lost 6 bases, and 9 bases lay in between. The CDR3 loop reads CASSIQVGQPQHF. The part of the CDR3 DNA that was read is TGTGCCAGTAGTATTCAAGTCGGTCAGCCC.

A note on this clone: The CDR3 end falls 3 residues outside the read, so it is completed with the germline J gene. At the DNA level, this CDR3 is encoded by other sequences in the same sample as well. The J gene is TRBJ1-3, the V gene TRBV5-4; D may be TRBD1 (6 bases). The CDR3 has 14 amino acids. From germline, CDR1 is SGHNT and CDR2 YYREEE (reference sequence). Trimming shortened V by 4 bases and J by 7 bases, and 15 bases separated the two germline ends. The CDR3 DNA, read in part, is TGTGCCAGCAGCCCCGCGCGGGGGCGCAACACC. It encodes CASSPARGRNT. The full CDR3 protein is CASSPARGRNTIYF.

Points on this clone: Read data end 3 residues before the CDR3 end; the end is taken from the germline J gene. The chain employs TRBV30 and TRBJ2-4; D gene uncertain. CDR3 length: 12 amino acids. The germline V gene encodes CDR1 GTSNPN and CDR2 SVGIG (reference sequence). CDR3 DNA, as far as it was read: TGTGCCTGGAGATACCTTAACTATGGT. Translation gives CAWRYLNYG. The full CDR3 reads CAWRYLNYGQYF.

Note on this clone: The read comes to an end 3 residues before the CDR3 does, leaving the germline J gene to fill in the end. The identical CDR3 is also encoded by other nucleotide sequences in the sample. The chain combines TRBV19 with TRBJ1-3, with a weak D call TRBD1 (5 bases). CDR1 LNHDA and CDR2 SQIVND come from the germline V gene (reference sequence). This CDR3 is 13 amino acids long. V was cut by 3 bases and J by 8 bases, with 11 bases left in between. Incomplete CDR3 DNA: TGTGCCAGTAGTATCTGGGGCGTAGACACC. Its translation: CASSIWGVDT. The full CDR3 protein reads CASSIWGVDTIYF.

As for this clone: Read coverage stops 3 residues before the CDR3 terminus; the germline J gene supplies the remainder. V gene TRBV29-1 combines with J gene TRBJ1-2, with TRBD1 identical over 7 bases. Per germline, CDR1 SQVTM and CDR2 ANQGSEA. V shed 6 bases and J 6 bases; nucleotides not matched to a gene: 10. The CDR3 spans 13 residues. The CDR3 here is CSVRPTGVNGYTF. The CDR3 DNA, read in part, is TGCAGCGTAAGACCAACAGGGGTGAATGGC.

Of note for this clone: The read gets to within 3 residues of the CDR3 end, and the germline J gene fills in the rest. This sequence joins TRBV19 and TRBJ2-1; 7 nucleotides align to TRBD2. The CDR3 consists of 14 residues. Trimming took 5 bases from V and 3 from J; bases not matched to a gene: 4. Germline-derived CDR1 and CDR2 are LNHDA and SQIVND (reference sequence). The CDR3 loop reads CASSRGDLYNEQFF. The part of the CDR3 DNA that was read is TGTGCCAGTAGTCGGGGGGACCTCTACAATGAG.

As regards this clone: The read halts 3 residues ahead of the CDR3 end, with the missing end drawn from the germline J gene. V usage is TRBV28 and J usage is TRBJ2-3, with TRBD2 matching 9 bases. V lost 2 bases to trimming and J lost 5 bases; unmatched junction nucleotides: 8. The length of the CDR3 is 16 residues. From germline, CDR1 is MDHEN and CDR2 SYDVKM. The covered CDR3 bases are TGTGCCAGCAGTTTAATCAGCGGGGGGTTTGGAGATACG. Protein product: CASSLISGGFGDT. The complete CDR3 protein is CASSLISGGFGDTQYF.

On this clone: With the read ending 3 residues before the CDR3 end, the germline J gene is used to fill in that end. V is TRBV12-5 and J is TRBJ2-5; 7 nucleotides line up with TRBD2. J lost 4 bases, V lost 6 bases, and 5 bases had no gene match. Germline CDR1 and CDR2: LGHNT and FRNRAP. The CDR3 loop spans 13 amino acids. The CDR3 here is CASGWGGLETQYF. CDR3 bases read: TGTGCTAGTGGATGGGGGGGTTTAGAGACC.

The CDR3 bases that were read are TGTGCCAGCAGTGATGACAGTGCAACTAATGAAAAA. This translates into CASSDDSATNEK. The CDR3, in full, reads CASSDDSATNEKLFF. This chain connects TRBV6-1 to TRBJ1-4, with D possibly being TRBD1 (5 bases). The read gets to within 3 residues of the CDR3 end, and the germline J gene fills in the rest. The CDR3 covers 15 residues. Trimming pared 3 bases from V and 0 bases from J, leaving 8 bases between. The germline gives CDR1 MNHNS, CDR2 SASEGT.

Incomplete CDR3 DNA: TGTGCCAGCACCTTCTCGGCAGGAAGCTCCTACGAG. Translating it yields CASTFSAGSSYE. The complete CDR3 reads CASTFSAGSSYEQYF. The chain has TRBV7-2 and TRBJ2-7; D unresolved. The sequence runs out 3 residues before the end of the CDR3; the remainder is reconstructed from the germline J gene. Trimming stripped 7 bases from V and 0 bases from J, with 16 bases between. Germline CDR1 is SGHTA and CDR2 is FQGNSA. The CDR3 has 15 residues.

Remarks on this clone: The read halts 3 residues ahead of the CDR3 end, with the missing end drawn from the germline J gene. The chain joins TRBV10-1 to TRBJ1-1; TRBD1 is a possible D gene (6 bases). The V gene's germline CDR1 is WNHNN and CDR2 SYGVQD (reference sequence). The ends were cut back, 4 bases at V and 3 bases at J, with 15 bases in the middle. This CDR3 spans 15 amino acids. The CDR3 loop reads CASSGEQGRYTEAFF. CDR3 DNA (partial): TGCGCCAGCAGTGGGGAACAGGGTCGGTACACTGAA.

Remarks on this clone: Read data end 3 residues before the CDR3 end; the end is taken from the germline J gene. The chain couples TRBV6-2 or TRBV6-3 to TRBJ2-2; maybe TRBD2 (7 bases). The CDR3 has 15 residues. CDR1 and CDR2 (germline): MNHEY, SVGEGT. CDR3: CASSYSGGGANVLFF. The covered CDR3 bases are TGTGCCAGCAGTTACTCAGGGGGAGGGGCCAACGTG.

Turning to this clone: Read sequence stops 3 residues before the CDR3 end, and the germline J gene provides the missing end. The chain combines TRBV10-2 with TRBJ1-4; 10 bases fit TRBD1. After removal of 6 bases from V and 0 bases from J, the junction contained 10 bases not matched to a gene. Germline CDR1 WSHSY, CDR2 SAAADI. This CDR3 region has 18 residues. Partial CDR3 DNA: TGCGCCAGCAGAGCTGGGACAGGGGCCTCTGCAACTAATGAAAAA. Its translation is CASRAGTGASATNEK. In full, the CDR3 reads CASRAGTGASATNEKLFF.

A word on this clone: The read halts 3 residues ahead of the CDR3 end, with the missing end drawn from the germline J gene. V gene TRBV15 combines with J gene TRBJ2-3; 9 bases match TRBD2. This CDR3 is built from 16 residues. Per germline, CDR1 LNHNV and CDR2 YYDKDF (reference sequence). The trim removed 0 bases at V and 1 base at J, leaving 2 bases unmatched. The covered CDR3 bases are TGTGCCACCAGCAGAGAGCGGACTAGCGGCACAGATACG. The encoded protein is CATSRERTSGTDT. The full CDR3 protein reads CATSRERTSGTDTQYF.

As for this clone: The read halts 3 residues ahead of the CDR3 end, with the missing end drawn from the germline J gene. This chain uses TRBV18 with TRBJ1-2, with D uncertain. Per the germline V gene, CDR1 is KGHSH and CDR2 is LQKENI. This CDR3 contains 14 residues. CDR3 DNA, as far as it was read: TGTGCCAGCTCACCACCGGCCCGACAAGAGACC. This encodes CASSPPARQET. The entire CDR3 is CASSPPARQETYTF.

This CDR3 is CASSPWTGHYGYTF. The covered CDR3 bases are TGTGCCAGCAGCCCGTGGACAGGGCACTATGGC. The rearrangement joins TRBV7-9 to TRBJ1-2; 8 nucleotides align to TRBD1. The read ends 3 residues shy of where the CDR3 ends; the end is completed using the germline J gene. V lost 5 bases to trimming and J lost 3 bases; unmatched junction nucleotides: 5. Germline V gene lookup returns CDR1 SEHNR and CDR2 FQNEAQ (reference sequence). There are 14 residues in the CDR3. The variable domain in full, with the rest retrieved from reference TRBV7-9 and TRBJ1-2, is DTGVSQNPRHKITKRGQNVTFRCDPISEHNRLYWYRQTLGQGPEFLTYFQNEAQLEKSRLLSDRFSAERPKGSFSTLEIQRTEQGDSAMYLCASSPWTGHYGYTFGSGTRLTVV.

With respect to this clone: The CDR3 goes on 3 residues after the read ends, and that part is filled in from the germline J gene. This chain joins TRBV18 and TRBJ1-2, with D possibly TRBD1 on 6 matching bases. Between the trimmed V and J ends, which lost 1 base and 3 bases, there was a span of 12 bases. Per the germline V gene, CDR1 is KGHSH and CDR2 is LQKENI. The CDR3 consists of 15 residues. CDR3: CASSPLEDSHYGYTF. The DNA read from the CDR3 is TGTGCCAGCTCACCACTCGAGGACAGCCACTATGGC.

As to this clone: The CDR3 goes on 3 residues after the read ends, and that part is filled in from the germline J gene. J is TRBJ2-1 and V is TRBV20-1, with D maybe TRBD2 (6 bases). Trimming removed 4 bases from V and 7 bases from J, with 17 bases in between. The CDR3 extends over 14 amino acids. Germline loops: CDR1 DFQATT, CDR2 SNEGSKA (reference sequence). The CDR3 loop is CSAKRASFQNEQFF. CDR3 bases read: TGCAGTGCTAAGCGGGCTAGCTTCCAGAATGAG.

Comment on this clone: The read halts 3 residues ahead of the CDR3 end, with the missing end drawn from the germline J gene. The chain joins TRBV2 to TRBJ1-2; unclear D gene. CDR3 length: 14 residues. Germline lookup yields CDR1 SNHLY and CDR2 FYNNEI. The CDR3 region is CASSEDLAGSDYTF. CDR3 DNA, as far as it was read: TGTGCCAGCAGTGAAGATCTAGCGGGATCCGAC.